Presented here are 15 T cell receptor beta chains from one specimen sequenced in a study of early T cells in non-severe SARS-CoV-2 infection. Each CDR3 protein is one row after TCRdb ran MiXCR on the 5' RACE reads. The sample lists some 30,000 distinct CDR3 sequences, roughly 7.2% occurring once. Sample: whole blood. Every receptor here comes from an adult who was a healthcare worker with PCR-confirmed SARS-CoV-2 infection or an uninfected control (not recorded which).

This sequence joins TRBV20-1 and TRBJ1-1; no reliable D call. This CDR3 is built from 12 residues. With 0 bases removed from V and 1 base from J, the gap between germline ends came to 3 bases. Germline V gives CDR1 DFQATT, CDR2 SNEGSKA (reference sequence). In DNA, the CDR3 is TGCAGTGCTAGAGAAGGGAACACTGAAGCTTTCTTT. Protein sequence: CSAREGNTEAFF.

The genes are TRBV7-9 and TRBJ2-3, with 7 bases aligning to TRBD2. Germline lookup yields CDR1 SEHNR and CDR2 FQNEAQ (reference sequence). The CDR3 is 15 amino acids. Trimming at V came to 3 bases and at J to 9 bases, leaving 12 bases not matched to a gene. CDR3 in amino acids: CASSLPTGGSETQYF. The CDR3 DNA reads TGTGCCAGCAGCTTGCCGACGGGCGGGAGCGAGACGCAGTATTTT.

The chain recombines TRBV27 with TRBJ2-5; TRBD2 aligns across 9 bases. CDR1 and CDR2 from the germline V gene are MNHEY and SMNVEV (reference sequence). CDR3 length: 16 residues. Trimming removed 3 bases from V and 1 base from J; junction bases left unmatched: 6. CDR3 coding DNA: TGTGCCAGCAGTTTCTCTAGCGGGGCACCCCAAGAGACCCAGTACTTC. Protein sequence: CASSFSSGAPQETQYF.

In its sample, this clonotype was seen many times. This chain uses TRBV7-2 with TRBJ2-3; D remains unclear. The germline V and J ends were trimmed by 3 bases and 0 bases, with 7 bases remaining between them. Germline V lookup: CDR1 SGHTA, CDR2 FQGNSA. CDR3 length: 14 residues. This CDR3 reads CASSLAVSTDTQYF. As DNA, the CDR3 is TGTGCCAGCAGCTTGGCGGTCAGCACAGATACGCAGTATTTT.

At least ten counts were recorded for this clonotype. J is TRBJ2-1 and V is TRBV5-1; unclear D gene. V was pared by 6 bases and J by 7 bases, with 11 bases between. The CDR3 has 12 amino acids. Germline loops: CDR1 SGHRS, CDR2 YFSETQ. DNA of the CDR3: TGCGCCAGCAATTCCGAAGGGAATGAGCAGTTCTTC. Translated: CASNSEGNEQFF.

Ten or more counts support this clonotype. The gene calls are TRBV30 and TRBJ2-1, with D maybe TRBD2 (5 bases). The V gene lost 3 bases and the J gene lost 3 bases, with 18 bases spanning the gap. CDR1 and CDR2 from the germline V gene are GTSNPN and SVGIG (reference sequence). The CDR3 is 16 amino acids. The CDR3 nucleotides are TGTGCCTGGAGGGGTATTCTAGGAGGAGGCTACAATGAGCAGTTCTTC. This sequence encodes CAWRGILGGGYNEQFF.

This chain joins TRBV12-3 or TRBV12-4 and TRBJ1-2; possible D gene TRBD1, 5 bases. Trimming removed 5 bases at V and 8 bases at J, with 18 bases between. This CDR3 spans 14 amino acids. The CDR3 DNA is TGTGCCAGCAGTCTCGGGACCGTCCTGGGAGGCTACACCTTC. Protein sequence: CASSLGTVLGGYTF.

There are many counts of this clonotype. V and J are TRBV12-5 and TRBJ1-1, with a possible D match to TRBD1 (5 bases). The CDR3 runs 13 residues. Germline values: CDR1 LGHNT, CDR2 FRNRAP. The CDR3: CAAGRTLNTEAFF. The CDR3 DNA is TGTGCCGCGGGACGGACCTTGAACACTGAAGCTTTCTTT.

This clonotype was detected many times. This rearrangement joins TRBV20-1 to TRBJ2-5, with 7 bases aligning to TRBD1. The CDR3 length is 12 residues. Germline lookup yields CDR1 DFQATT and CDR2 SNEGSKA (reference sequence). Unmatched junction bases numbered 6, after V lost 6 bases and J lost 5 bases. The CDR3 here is CSAQTGMETQYF. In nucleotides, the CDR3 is TGCAGTGCCCAGACAGGGATGGAGACCCAGTACTTC.

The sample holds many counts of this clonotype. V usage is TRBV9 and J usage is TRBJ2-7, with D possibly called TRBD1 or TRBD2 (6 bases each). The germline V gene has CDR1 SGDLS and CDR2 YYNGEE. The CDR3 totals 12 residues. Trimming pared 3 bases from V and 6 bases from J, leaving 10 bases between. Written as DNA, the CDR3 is TGTGCCAGCAGCGGGGGGGCTGGCGAGCAGTACTTC. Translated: CASSGGAGEQYF.

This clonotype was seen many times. CDR3 region: CASSLFVAGDTDTQYF. CDR3 DNA sequence: TGTGCCAGCAGCTTGTTCGTTGCGGGAGACACAGATACGCAGTATTTT. The chain employs TRBV28 and TRBJ2-3; 7 nucleotides match TRBD2. The germline V gene encodes CDR1 MDHEN and CDR2 SYDVKM. The CDR3 length is 16 residues. Trimming cost V 6 bases and J 2 bases; bases outside gene matches: 11.

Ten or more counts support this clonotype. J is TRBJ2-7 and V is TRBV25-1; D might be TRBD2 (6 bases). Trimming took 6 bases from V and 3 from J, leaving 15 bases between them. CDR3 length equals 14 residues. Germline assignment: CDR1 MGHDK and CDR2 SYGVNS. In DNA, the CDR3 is TGTGCCAGCAGCCCTCCCGGGACTCTCTACGAGCAGTACTTC. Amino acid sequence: CASSPPGTLYEQYF.

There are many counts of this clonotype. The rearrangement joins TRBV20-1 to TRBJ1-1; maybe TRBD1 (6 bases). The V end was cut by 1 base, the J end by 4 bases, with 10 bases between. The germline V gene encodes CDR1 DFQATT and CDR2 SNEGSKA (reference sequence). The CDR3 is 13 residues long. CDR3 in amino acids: CSARGGGGTEAFF. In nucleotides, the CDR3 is TGCAGTGCTAGAGGAGGGGGAGGCACTGAAGCTTTCTTT.

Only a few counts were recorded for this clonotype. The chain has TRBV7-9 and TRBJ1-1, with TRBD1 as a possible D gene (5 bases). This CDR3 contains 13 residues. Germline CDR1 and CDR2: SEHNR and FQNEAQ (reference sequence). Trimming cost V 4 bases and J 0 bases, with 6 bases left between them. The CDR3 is CASSSGLNTEAFF. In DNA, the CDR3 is TGTGCCAGCAGCTCAGGGCTGAACACTGAAGCTTTCTTT. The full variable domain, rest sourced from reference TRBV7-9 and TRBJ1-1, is DTGVSQNPRHKITKRGQNVTFRCDPISEHNRLYWYRQTLGQGPEFLTYFQNEAQLEKSRLLSDRFSAERPKGSFSTLEIQRTEQGDSAMYLCASSSGLNTEAFFGQGTRLTVV.

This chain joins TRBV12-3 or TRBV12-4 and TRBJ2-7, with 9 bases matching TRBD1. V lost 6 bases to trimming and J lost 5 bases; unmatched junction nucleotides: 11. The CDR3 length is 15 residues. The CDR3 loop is CASREGQGSGNEQYF. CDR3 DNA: TGTGCCAGCAGGGAGGGACAGGGAAGCGGCAACGAGCAGTACTTC.